This TCR beta chain was sequenced in a study of beta chain features in type 1 diabetes. Whole-study findings and limits: The study found moderately but significantly shorter TCRB CDR3s in all four CD4+ subsets of Type 1 diabetes patients.

This clone was picked up a small number of times. Its antigen is unknown. This CDR3 is 13 amino acids long. CDR1 is SNHLY and CDR2 is FYNNEI in the germline V gene. V gave up 6 bases and J gave up 7 bases, with 15 bases separating them. Every bit of the isolated RNA underwent reverse transcription, so sequencing read expressed TCRB transcripts. Only in-frame clones appear in the TCRdb table, and some are missing; sequencing was by immunoSEQ multiplex PCR. This table holds over 600,000 clones, approximately 13% found once. The sequence was obtained from a man under 40 with type 1 diabetes. The rearrangement links TRBV2 to TRBJ2-5; tentatively, D is TRBD1 (6 bases). The specimen was naive CD4+ T cells from blood. CDR3 nucleotide sequence: TGTGCCAGCAGAACTCAGGGGACCGCGACCCAGTACTTC. Amino acid sequence: CASRTQGTATQYF.